This TCR beta chain came from a study of blood T cell repertoires in COVID-19. The CDR3 consists of 12 residues. TCRdb's copy holds only in-frame clones and misses some; the assay was immunoSEQ multiplex PCR. The data contain about 89,000 clones, roughly 80% of them seen just once; the ten biggest clones take up roughly 6.7%. J is TRBJ2-3 and V is TRBV12-1; TRBD2 was called by the table and not checked on the DNA. TRBV12-1 is a listed pseudogene. The TCR was taken from a man aged 65-85 years with COVID-19, enrolled during active disease. The specimen was peripheral blood. DNA for the CDR3: TGTGCCAGCAGCTTGGGACTGAGCACGCAGTATTTT. Its protein is CASSLGLSTQYF.